This T cell receptor (beta chain) was sequenced for a study of early T cells in non-severe SARS-CoV-2 infection. In the study overall: Sequenced bulk RNA came from whole blood that was unsorted, and chains were unpaired. Study results and limitations: The VDJdb matching leaned toward anti-spike CD8 responses and overlooked private and CD4 specificities.

The CDR3 has 16 residues. The germline V gene has CDR1 WNHNN and CDR2 SYGVQD (reference sequence). Between the trimmed V and J ends, which lost 5 bases and 5 bases, there was a span of 21 bases. As to this clonotype: The antigen remains undetermined.

Researchers attached unique molecular identifiers to individual cDNA molecules. Via MiXCR, TCRdb re-called the 5' RACE reads, giving one row per CDR3 protein. The repertoire includes tens of thousands of distinct CDR3 sequences, roughly 8% of them detected once, and approximately 3.1% sits in the top ten. Sample: whole blood. V gene TRBV10-1 combines with J gene TRBJ2-5; D could derive from TRBD1 or TRBD2 (6 bases each). The TCR was taken from an adult who was a healthcare worker with PCR-confirmed SARS-CoV-2 infection or an uninfected control (not recorded which). CDR3 protein: CASSPGGGSNEETQYF. The CDR3 bases are TGCGCCAGCAGTCCAGGAGGGGGAAGCAATGAGGAGACCCAGTACTTC.